This TCR beta chain is from a study of cytomegalovirus exposure and HLA in healthy donors. Across the whole study: Of the donors genotyped, several hundred in all, about 82% fell in the Caucasian-associated ancestry cluster. General study findings and limits: Association with HLA alleles at 0.05 false discovery rate was found for 15,000 to 20,000 TCR beta sequences in a later analysis. In most subjects, TCR beta sequences reportedly gave accurate predictions of HLA-A and HLA-B alleles. Likely technical artifact: a cluster of highly shared sequence variants.

PCR involved 60 Vbeta and 13 Jbeta primers. This table comes from immunoSEQ multiplex PCR, and its TCRdb copy is limited to in-frame clones, with some not included. The sample shows approximately 190,000 clones, under 70% of them seen only once. Comment on this clone: The antigen is unknown.

Source material: PBMCs. The TCR sequence derives from a man aged 40-55 years in good health and CMV-seropositive.

The CDR3 DNA is TGTGCCATCAGTGAAAAATCAGTCCAATCCTACGAGCAGTACTTC. It translates to CAISEKSVQSYEQYF. The chain carries TRBV10-3 and TRBJ2-7; D ambiguous. Trimming took 3 bases from V and 1 from J, leaving 13 bases between them. This CDR3 is 15 amino acids long. CDR1 and CDR2 (germline): ENHRY, SYGVKD.